Listed below are T cell receptor beta chains from one sample, sequenced in a study of blood T cells in healthy people across ages. MiXCR, applied by TCRdb to the 5' RACE reads, yields one record per CDR3 protein. The sample contains nearly 800,000 distinct CDR3 sequences, roughly 56% of which appear only once. Source material: blood. All receptors come from a middle-aged man in good health. The CDR3 runs from the conserved cysteine through the conserved F or W. Fields, in order: clone size, J gene, V gene, CDR3 protein. The size field is filled for only some rows; it gives once, few, many or a size class.

>-|TRBJ1-1|TRBV20-1
CSAREGGARLEAFF
>few|TRBJ1-2|TRBV27
CASSPVGGANYGYTF
>many|TRBJ2-1|TRBV7-8
CASSLAYSIYNEQFF
>-|TRBJ1-1|TRBV5-1
CASGGGRMNAEAFF
>-|TRBJ1-2|TRBV7-2
CASSLGYRDAYTF
>-|TRBJ2-3|TRBV20-1
CSARDYLAGSTDTQYF
>-|TRBJ1-1|TRBV5-1
CASSLRTGYANTEAFF
>few|TRBJ2-7|TRBV12-3/TRBV12-4
CASSIDRATYEQYF
>-|TRBJ1-1|TRBV20-1
CSAKSNTEAFF
>-|TRBJ2-3|TRBV7-2
CASSLLAGGPPTDTQYF
>-|-|TRBV10-3
CAISESKQKQGYNEQYF
>few|TRBJ2-7|TRBV6-2/TRBV6-3
CASSYWAEPLSYEQYF
>-|TRBJ2-4|TRBV7-2
CASSLYGGLAKNIQYF
>-|TRBJ1-2|TRBV27
CASKDYSQRGYTF
>few|TRBJ1-5|TRBV12-3/TRBV12-4
CASSLLQGPGNQPQHF
>-|TRBJ1-5|TRBV7-9
CASSYGDRGNQPQHF
>few|TRBJ2-5|TRBV20-1
CSAREGRGHQETQYF
>-|TRBJ2-7|TRBV9
CASSVAGRAASYEQYF
>few|TRBJ2-5|TRBV24-1
CATSDLTTGTTQYF
>-|TRBJ2-3|TRBV28
CASSQTRGGTDTQYF
>-|TRBJ2-1|TRBV10-3
CAIGTPGGNEQFF
>-|TRBJ2-5|TRBV20-1
CSAGQGANSEQYF
>-|TRBJ2-2|TRBV20-1
CSARGLTGELFF
>-|TRBJ2-3|TRBV4-2
CASSQDWDTYTDTQYF
>once|TRBJ2-3|TRBV28
CASSLPGQADTQYF
>-|TRBJ1-1|TRBV24-1
CATSDLRADEAFF
>-|TRBJ2-7|TRBV27
CASIGTANLYEQYF
>-|TRBJ2-3|TRBV20-1
CSARDPGASTDTQYF
>-|TRBJ2-7|TRBV13
CASLNRGRSSYEQYF